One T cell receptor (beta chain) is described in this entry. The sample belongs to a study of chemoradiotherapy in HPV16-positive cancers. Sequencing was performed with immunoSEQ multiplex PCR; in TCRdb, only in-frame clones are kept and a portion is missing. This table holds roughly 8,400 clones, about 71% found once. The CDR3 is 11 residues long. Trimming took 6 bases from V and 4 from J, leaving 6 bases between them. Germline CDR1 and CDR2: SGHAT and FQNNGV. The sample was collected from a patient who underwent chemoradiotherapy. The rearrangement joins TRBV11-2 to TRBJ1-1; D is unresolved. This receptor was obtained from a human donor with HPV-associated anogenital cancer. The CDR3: CASREGTEAFF. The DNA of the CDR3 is TGTGCCAGCAGGGAAGGCACTGAAGCTTTCTTT.